This TCR beta chain was recovered during a study of T cells in women clearing cervical HPV infection. Study in general: Case blood drawn at lesion detection; control blood after infection cleared. Case blood was drawn a median 149 days after lesion detection.

Generated by immunoSEQ multiplex PCR, the TCRdb table keeps only in-frame clones and is missing some. This table lists about 22,000 clones. Study-wide findings and caveats: CIN3+ cases had significantly higher TCR richness than controls; evenness did not differ. Timing of associations relative to infection is unclear; T-cell subsets were not isolated.

V lost 2 bases, J lost 2 bases, and 16 bases lay in between. Germline CDR1 reads MRHNA; CDR2 reads SNTAGT. The CDR3 extends over 16 amino acids. Details on this clone: Its antigen remains unknown. The CDR3 end lies 3 residues beyond the end of the read and is filled in from the germline J gene.

The chain has TRBV6-4 and TRBJ2-7, with D possibly TRBD1 on 5 matching bases. The sample consisted of blood buffy coat. The TCR originated in a woman between 18 and 69 years old with a cervical HPV16 infection that either progressed to CIN3+ or cleared (not recorded which). The covered CDR3 bases are TGTGCCAGCAGTGACCCCACAAGGACACCCCCCTACGAG. This gives the protein CASSDPTRTPPYE. In full, the CDR3 is CASSDPTRTPPYEQYF.